This T cell receptor (beta chain) comes out of a study of cytotoxic CD8 clonotypes in ibrutinib-treated CLL. Background on the study: Across the patients, approximately 12 were relapsed/refractory, under 16 treatment-naive and about 17 IGHV unmutated. Overall, 24 responses were partial and 2 complete; following median roughly six years, 14 patients stayed remitted and around twelve progressed. Study-level findings and limits: Under treatment, the uncommon public clonotypes either contracted or remained stable.

The V gene end was trimmed by 5 bases and the J gene end by 7 bases; junction bases not matched to a gene: 10. This CDR3 spans 15 amino acids. CDR1 and CDR2 from the germline V gene are MDHEN and SYDVKM. About this clone itself: As yet, its antigen is unknown.

Profiled with immunoSEQ multiplex PCR; TCRdb holds only in-frame clones, not every one. The sample yields about 140,000 clones, 85% to 95% seen once. For TCR beta libraries, roughly 2 micrograms of genomic DNA were obtained from cryopreserved PBMCs. This chain uses TRBV28 with TRBJ1-4, with 7 positions matching TRBD1. This receptor was obtained from a human donor with chronic lymphocytic leukemia. The sample in question was PBMCs, obtained after 12 months of ibrutinib treatment. The CDR3 sequence: CASSALTGLGEKLFF. The CDR3 DNA sequence: TGTGCCAGCAGTGCTTTGACAGGGTTGGGTGAAAAACTGTTTTTT.